This T cell receptor beta chain derives from a study of type 1 and type 2 diabetes patients. Study in general: Participants included type 1 and type 2 diabetes patients plus nondiabetic controls.

Genomic DNA was the PCR template. Amplification of the beta chain CDR3 used 30 forward and 13 reverse multiplex primers. Via MiXCR, TCRdb re-called the multiplex PCR reads, giving one row per CDR3 protein. The table lists fewer than 350,000 distinct CDR3 sequences, more than 45% of them singletons, with roughly an eighth in the top ten. Trimming removed 3 bases from V and 0 bases from J, with 8 bases in between. The CDR3 extends over 13 amino acids. The germline gives CDR1 DFQATT, CDR2 SNEGSKA (reference sequence). This clonotype has only a few counts. The sample consisted of peripheral blood mononuclear cells (PBMCs). This clonotype originated in a young man with type 2 diabetes. The genes are TRBV20-1 and TRBJ1-2, with D uncertain. This CDR3 reads CSARVRTNYGYTF. The CDR3 DNA reads TGCAGTGCTAGGGTCAGAACTAACTATGGCTACACCTTC.